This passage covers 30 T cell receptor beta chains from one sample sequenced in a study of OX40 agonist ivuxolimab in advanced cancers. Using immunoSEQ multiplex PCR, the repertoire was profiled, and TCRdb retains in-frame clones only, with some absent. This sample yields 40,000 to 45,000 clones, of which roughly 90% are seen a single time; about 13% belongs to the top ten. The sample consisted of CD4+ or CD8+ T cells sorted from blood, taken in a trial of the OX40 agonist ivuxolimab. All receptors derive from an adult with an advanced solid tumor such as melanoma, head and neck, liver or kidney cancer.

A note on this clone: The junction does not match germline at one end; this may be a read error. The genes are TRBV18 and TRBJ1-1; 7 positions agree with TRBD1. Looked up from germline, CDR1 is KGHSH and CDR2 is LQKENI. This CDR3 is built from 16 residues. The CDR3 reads CASSPLGQGGSSEAFF. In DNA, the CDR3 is TGTGCCAGCTCCCCACTCGGGCAGGGGGGATCATCTGAAGCTTTCTTT.

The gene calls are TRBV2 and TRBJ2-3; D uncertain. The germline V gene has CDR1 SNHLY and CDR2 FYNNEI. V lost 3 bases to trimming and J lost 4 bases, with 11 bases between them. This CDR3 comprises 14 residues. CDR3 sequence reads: CASSEFSLADTQYF. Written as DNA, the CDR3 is TGTGCCAGCAGTGAGTTTAGTCTGGCAGATACGCAGTATTTT.

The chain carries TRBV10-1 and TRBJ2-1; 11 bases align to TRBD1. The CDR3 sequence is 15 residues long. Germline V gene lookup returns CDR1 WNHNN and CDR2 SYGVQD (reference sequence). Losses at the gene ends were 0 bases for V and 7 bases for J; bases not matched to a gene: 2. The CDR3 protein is CASSESGQGANEQFF. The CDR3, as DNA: TGCGCCAGCAGTGAGTCAGGACAGGGGGCGAATGAGCAGTTCTTC.

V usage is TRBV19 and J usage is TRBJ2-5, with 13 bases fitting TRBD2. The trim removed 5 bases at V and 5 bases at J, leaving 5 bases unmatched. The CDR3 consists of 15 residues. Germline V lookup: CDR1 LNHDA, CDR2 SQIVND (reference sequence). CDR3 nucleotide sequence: TGTGCCAGTAGTCCCGGGACTAGCGGGACTGAGACCCAGTACTTC. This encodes CASSPGTSGTETQYF. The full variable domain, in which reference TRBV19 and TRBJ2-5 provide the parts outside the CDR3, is DGGITQSPKYLFRKEGQNVTLSCEQNLNHDAMYWYRQDPGQGLRLIYYSQIVNDFQKGDIAEGYSVSREKKESFPLTVTSAQKNPTAFYLCASSPGTSGTETQYFGPGTRLLVL.

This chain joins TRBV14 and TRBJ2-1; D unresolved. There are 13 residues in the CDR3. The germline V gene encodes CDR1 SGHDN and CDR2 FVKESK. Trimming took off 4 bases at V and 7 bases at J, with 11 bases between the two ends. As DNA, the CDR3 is TGTGCCAGCAGCCTCCTTGACGGGAATGAGCAGTTCTTC. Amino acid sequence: CASSLLDGNEQFF.

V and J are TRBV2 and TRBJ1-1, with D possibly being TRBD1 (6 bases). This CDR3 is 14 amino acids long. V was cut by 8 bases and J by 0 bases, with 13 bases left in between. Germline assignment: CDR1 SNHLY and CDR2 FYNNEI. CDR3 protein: CASGKGGLNTEAFF. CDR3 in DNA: TGTGCCAGCGGAAAGGGGGGTTTGAACACTGAAGCTTTCTTT.

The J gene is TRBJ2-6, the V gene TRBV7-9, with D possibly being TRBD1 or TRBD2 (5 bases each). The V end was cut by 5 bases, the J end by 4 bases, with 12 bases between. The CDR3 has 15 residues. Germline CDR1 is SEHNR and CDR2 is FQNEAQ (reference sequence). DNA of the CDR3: TGTGCCAGCAGCAAGGGACCAGGAGGGGCCAACGTCCTGACTTTC. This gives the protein CASSKGPGGANVLTF. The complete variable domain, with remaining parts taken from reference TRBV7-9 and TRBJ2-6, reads DTGVSQNPRHKITKRGQNVTFRCDPISEHNRLYWYRQTLGQGPEFLTYFQNEAQLEKSRLLSDRFSAERPKGSFSTLEIQRTEQGDSAMYLCASSKGPGGANVLTFGAGSRLTVL.

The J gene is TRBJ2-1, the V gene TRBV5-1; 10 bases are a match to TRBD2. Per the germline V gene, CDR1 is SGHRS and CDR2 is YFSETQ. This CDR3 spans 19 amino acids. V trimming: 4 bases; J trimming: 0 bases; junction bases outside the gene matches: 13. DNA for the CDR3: TGCGCCAGCAGCCTAAGGACTAGCGGAGCCACGAGCTCCTACAATGAGCAGTTCTTC. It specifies CASSLRTSGATSSYNEQFF.

CDR3 sequence (DNA): TGCGCCAGCAGCCAAGTCCGGCGGGGGGGGGCTGGGACTTCGAGCACCGGGGAGCTGTTTTTT. It encodes CASSQVRRGGAGTSSTGELFF. The chain combines TRBV4-1 with TRBJ2-2; TRBD2 agrees at 9 bases. Germline V gene sequence: CDR1 MGHRA, CDR2 YSYEKL. This CDR3 has 21 residues. V lost 1 base, J lost 4 bases, and 19 bases stayed unmatched.

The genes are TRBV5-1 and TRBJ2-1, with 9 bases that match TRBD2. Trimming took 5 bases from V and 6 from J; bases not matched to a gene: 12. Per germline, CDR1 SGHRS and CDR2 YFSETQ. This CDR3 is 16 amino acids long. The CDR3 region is CASSPLAGGPFNEQFF. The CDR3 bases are TGCGCCAGCAGTCCCCTCGCGGGAGGGCCTTTCAATGAGCAGTTCTTC.

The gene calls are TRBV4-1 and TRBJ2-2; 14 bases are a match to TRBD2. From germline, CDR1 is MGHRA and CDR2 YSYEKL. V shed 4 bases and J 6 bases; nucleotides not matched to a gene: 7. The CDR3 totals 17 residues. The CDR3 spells CASSLFLTSGRAGELFF. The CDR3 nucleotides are TGCGCCAGCAGCCTCTTTTTGACTAGCGGGAGGGCCGGGGAGCTGTTTTTT.

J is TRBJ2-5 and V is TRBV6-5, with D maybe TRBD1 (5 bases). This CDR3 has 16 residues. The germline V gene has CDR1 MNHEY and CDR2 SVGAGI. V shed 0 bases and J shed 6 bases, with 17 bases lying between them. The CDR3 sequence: CASSYSLNGAKQTQYF. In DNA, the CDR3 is TGTGCCAGCAGTTACTCACTCAATGGGGCCAAACAGACCCAGTACTTC.

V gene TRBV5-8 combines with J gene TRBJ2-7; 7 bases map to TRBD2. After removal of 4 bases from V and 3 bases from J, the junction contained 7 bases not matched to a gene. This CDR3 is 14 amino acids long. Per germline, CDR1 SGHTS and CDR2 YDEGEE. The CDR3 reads CASSGWRGNYEQYF. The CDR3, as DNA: TGTGCCAGCAGCGGGTGGCGGGGGAACTACGAGCAGTACTTC.

As DNA, the CDR3 is TGTGCCAGCGCAACGGGACAGAACTTTCTCGGCTACACCTTC. As protein: CASATGQNFLGYTF. This chain connects TRBV6-1 to TRBJ1-2; 7 bases line up with TRBD1. Trimming cost V 8 bases and J 8 bases; bases outside gene matches: 14. Germline loops: CDR1 MNHNS, CDR2 SASEGT. This CDR3 is 14 amino acids long.

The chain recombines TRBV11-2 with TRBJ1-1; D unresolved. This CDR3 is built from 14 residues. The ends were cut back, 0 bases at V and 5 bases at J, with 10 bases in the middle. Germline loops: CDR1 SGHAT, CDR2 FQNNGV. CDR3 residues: CASSLELWSTEAFF. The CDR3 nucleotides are TGTGCCAGCAGCTTAGAGTTGTGGTCGACTGAAGCTTTCTTT.

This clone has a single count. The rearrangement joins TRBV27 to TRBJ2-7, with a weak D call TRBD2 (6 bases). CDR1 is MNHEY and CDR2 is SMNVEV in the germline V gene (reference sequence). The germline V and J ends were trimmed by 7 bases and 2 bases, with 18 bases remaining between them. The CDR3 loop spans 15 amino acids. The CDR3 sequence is CASTSSGGFTYEQYF. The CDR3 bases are TGTGCCAGCACCTCCTCTGGGGGGTTTACCTACGAGCAGTACTTC.

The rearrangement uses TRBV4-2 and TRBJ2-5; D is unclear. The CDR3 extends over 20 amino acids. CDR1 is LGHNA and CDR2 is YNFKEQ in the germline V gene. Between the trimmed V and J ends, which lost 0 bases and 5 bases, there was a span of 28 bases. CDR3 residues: CASSQDKDSNLVGGRETQYF. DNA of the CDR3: TGTGCCAGCAGCCAAGATAAGGATTCCAACCTAGTAGGCGGTCGGGAGACCCAGTACTTC.

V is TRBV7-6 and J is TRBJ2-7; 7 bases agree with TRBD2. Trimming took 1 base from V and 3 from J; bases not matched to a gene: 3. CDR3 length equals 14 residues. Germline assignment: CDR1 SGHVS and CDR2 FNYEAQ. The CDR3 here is CASSLGGGGYEQYF. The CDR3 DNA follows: TGTGCCAGCAGCTTAGGGGGGGGAGGCTACGAGCAGTACTTC.

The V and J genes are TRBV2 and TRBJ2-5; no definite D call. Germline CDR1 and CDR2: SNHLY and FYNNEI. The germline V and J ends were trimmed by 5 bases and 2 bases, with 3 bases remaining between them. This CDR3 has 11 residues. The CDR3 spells CASSPQETQYF. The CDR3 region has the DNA TGTGCCAGCAGTCCACAAGAGACCCAGTACTTC.

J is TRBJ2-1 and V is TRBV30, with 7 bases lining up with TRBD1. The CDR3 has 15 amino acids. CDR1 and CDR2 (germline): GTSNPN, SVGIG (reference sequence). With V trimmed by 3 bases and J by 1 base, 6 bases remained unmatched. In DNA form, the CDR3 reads TGTGCCTGGAGCGGCACAGGGGAATCCTACAATGAGCAGTTCTTC. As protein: CAWSGTGESYNEQFF.

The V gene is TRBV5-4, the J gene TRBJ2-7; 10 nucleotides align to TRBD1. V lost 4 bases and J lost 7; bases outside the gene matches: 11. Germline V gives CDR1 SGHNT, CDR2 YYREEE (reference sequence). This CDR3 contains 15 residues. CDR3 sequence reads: CASSILTGGAGEQYF. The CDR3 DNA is TGTGCCAGCAGCATCCTGACAGGGGGCGCGGGAGAGCAGTACTTC. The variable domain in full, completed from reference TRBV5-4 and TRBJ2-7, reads ETGVTQSPTHLIKTRGQQVTLRCSSQSGHNTVSWYQQALGQGPQFIFQYYREEENGRGNFPPRFSGLQFPNYSSELNVNALELDDSALYLCASSILTGGAGEQYFGPGTRLTVT.

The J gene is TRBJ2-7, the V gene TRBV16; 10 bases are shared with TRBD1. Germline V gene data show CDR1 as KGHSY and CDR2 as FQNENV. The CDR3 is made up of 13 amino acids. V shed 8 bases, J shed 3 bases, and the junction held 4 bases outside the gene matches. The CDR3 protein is CASLRDRGYEQYF. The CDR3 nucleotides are TGTGCCAGCCTACGGGACAGGGGCTACGAGCAGTACTTC.

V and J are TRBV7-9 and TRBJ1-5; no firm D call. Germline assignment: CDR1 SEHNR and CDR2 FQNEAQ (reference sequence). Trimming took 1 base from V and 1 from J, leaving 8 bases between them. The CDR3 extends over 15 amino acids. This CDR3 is CASSLGARSNQPQHF. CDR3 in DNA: TGTGCCAGCAGCTTAGGGGCCAGGAGCAATCAGCCCCAGCATTTT.

The CDR3 nucleotides are TGTGCCTGGAGCTCGGACAGGGGGCTTTCGGAGCCCCAGCATTTT. As protein: CAWSSDRGLSEPQHF. The chain employs TRBV30 and TRBJ1-5, with TRBD1 matching 11 bases. CDR1 and CDR2 from the germline V gene are GTSNPN and SVGIG (reference sequence). Trimming removed 3 bases from V and 8 bases from J; junction bases left unmatched: 9. The CDR3 consists of 15 residues.

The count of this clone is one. The CDR3, as DNA: TGCGCCAGCAGCTTGGCCTGGGGGGCAGCCGAGCAGTACTTC. Its protein product is CASSLAWGAAEQYF. The chain employs TRBV5-1 and TRBJ2-7; D might be TRBD1 or TRBD2, each matching 6 bases. Germline V CDR1 and CDR2: SGHRS, YFSETQ. This CDR3 contains 14 residues. Trimming took off 0 bases at V and 6 bases at J, with 13 bases between the two ends. Using reference TRBV5-1 and TRBJ2-7 for the parts outside the CDR3, the full variable domain is KAGVTQTPRYLIKTRGQQVTLSCSPISGHRSVSWYQQTPGQGLQFLFEYFSETQRNKGNFPGRFSGRQFSNSRSEMNVSTLELGDSALYLCASSLAWGAAEQYFGPGTRLTVT.

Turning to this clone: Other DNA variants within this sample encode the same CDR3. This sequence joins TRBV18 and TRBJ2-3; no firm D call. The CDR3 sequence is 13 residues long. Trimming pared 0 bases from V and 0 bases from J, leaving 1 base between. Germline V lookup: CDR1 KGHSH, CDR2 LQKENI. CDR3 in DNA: TGTGCCAGCTCACCACCCAGCACAGATACGCAGTATTTT. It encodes CASSPPSTDTQYF.

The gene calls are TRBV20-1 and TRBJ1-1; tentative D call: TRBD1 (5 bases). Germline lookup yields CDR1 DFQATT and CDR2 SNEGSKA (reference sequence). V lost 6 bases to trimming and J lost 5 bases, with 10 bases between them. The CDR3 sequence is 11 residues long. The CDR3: CSASEGTEAFF. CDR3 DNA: TGCAGTGCCTCGGAGGGGACTGAAGCTTTCTTT.

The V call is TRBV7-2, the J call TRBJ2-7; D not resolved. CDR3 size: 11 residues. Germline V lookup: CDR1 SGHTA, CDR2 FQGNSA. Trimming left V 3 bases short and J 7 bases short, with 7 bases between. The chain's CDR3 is CASSFWGEQYF. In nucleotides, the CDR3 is TGTGCCAGCAGCTTTTGGGGTGAGCAGTACTTC.

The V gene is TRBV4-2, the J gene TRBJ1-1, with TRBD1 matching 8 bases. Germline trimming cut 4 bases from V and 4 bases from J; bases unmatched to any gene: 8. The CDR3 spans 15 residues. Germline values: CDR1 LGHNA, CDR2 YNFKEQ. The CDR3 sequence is CASSPLGTGGTEAFF. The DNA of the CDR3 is TGTGCCAGCAGCCCTCTCGGGACAGGTGGCACTGAAGCTTTCTTT.

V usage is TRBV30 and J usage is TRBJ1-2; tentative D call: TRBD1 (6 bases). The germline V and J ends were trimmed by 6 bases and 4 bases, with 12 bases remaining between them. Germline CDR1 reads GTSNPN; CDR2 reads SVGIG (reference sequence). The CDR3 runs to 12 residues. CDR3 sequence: CACPQGGYGYTF. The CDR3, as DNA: TGTGCCTGTCCACAGGGCGGCTATGGCTACACCTTC.